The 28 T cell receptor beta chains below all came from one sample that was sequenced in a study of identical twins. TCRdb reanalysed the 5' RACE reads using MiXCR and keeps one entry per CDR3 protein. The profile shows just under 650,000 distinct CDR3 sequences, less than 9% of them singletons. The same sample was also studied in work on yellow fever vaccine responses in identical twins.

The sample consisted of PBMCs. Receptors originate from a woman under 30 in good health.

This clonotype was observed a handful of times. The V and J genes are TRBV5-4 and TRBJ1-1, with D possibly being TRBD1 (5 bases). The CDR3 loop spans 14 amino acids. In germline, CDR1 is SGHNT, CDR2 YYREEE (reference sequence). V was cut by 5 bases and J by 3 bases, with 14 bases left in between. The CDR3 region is CASSGSGGDTEAFF. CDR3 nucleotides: TGTGCCAGCAGTGGGAGCGGGGGAGACACTGAAGCTTTCTTT.

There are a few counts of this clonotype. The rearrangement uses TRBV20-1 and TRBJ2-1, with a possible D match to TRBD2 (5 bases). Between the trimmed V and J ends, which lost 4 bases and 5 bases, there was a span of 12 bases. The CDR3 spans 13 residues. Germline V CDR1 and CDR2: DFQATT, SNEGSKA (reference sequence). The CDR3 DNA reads TGCAGTGCTATGATCAGCGGTAACAATGAGCAGTTCTTC. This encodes CSAMISGNNEQFF.

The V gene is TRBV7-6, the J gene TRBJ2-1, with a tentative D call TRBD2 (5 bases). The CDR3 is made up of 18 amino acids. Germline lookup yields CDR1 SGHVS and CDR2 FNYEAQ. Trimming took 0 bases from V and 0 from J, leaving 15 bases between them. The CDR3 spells CASSLAGGQAHSYNEQFF. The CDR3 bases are TGTGCCAGCAGCTTAGCGGGCGGGCAGGCTCACTCCTACAATGAGCAGTTCTTC.

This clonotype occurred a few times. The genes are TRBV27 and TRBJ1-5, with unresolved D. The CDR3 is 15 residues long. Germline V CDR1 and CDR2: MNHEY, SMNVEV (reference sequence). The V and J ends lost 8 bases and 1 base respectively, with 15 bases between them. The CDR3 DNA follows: TGTGCCAGCGCAGTGGCCTCACGAAGCAATCAGCCCCAGCATTTT. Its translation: CASAVASRSNQPQHF.

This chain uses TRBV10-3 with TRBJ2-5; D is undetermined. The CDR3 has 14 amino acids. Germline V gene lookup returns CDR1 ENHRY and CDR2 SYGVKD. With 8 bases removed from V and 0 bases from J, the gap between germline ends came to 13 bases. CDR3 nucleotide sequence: TGTGCCATCGGTTCAGCTAACCACCAAGAGACCCAGTACTTC. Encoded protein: CAIGSANHQETQYF.

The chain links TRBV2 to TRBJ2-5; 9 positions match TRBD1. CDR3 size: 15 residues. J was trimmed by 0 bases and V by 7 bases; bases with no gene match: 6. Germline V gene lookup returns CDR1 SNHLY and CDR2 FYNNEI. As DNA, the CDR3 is TGTGCCAGCACCCGGGGGACAGGGTACCAAGAGACCCAGTACTTC. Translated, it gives CASTRGTGYQETQYF. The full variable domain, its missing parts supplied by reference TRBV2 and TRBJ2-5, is EPEVTQTPSHQVTQMGQEVILRCVPISNHLYFYWYRQILGQKVEFLVSFYNNEISEKSEIFDDQFSVERPDGSNFTLKIRSTKLEDSAMYFCASTRGTGYQETQYFGPGTRLLVL.

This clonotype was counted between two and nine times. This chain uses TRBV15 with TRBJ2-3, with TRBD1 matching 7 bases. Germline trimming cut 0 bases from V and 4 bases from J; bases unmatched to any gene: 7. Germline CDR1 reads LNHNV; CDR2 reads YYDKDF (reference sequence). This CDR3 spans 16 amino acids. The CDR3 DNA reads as TGTGCCACCAGCAGAGAGAGGACAGGTTTGTCAGATACGCAGTATTTT. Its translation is CATSRERTGLSDTQYF.

CDR3 protein: CASSQDPFGALDTQYF. In DNA form, the CDR3 reads TGCGCCAGCAGCCAAGATCCTTTTGGCGCTCTAGATACGCAGTATTTT. V is TRBV4-1 and J is TRBJ2-3; D gene unclear. Germline V gene data show CDR1 as MGHRA and CDR2 as YSYEKL. The CDR3 is made up of 16 amino acids. With 0 bases removed from V and 5 bases from J, the gap between germline ends came to 15 bases.

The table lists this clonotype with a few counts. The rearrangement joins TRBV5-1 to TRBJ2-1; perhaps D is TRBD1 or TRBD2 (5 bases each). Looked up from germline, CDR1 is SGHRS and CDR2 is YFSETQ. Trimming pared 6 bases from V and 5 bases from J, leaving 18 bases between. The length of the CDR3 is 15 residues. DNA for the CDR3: TGCGCCAGCAATTTTGAAGGGGACCCAAACAATGAGCAGTTCTTC. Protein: CASNFEGDPNNEQFF.

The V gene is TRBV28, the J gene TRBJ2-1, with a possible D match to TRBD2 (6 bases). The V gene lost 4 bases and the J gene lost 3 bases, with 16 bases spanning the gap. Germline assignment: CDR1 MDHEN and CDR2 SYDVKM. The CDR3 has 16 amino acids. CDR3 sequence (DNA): TGTGCCAGCAGTTCTCTCCTAGCGACCGTCTACAATGAGCAGTTCTTC. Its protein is CASSSLLATVYNEQFF.

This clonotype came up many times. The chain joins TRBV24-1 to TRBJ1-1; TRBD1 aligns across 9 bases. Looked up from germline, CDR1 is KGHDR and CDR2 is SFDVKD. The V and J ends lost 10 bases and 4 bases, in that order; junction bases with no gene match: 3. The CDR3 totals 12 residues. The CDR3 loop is CATQDRGTEAFF. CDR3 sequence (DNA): TGTGCCACACAGGACAGGGGCACTGAAGCTTTCTTT.

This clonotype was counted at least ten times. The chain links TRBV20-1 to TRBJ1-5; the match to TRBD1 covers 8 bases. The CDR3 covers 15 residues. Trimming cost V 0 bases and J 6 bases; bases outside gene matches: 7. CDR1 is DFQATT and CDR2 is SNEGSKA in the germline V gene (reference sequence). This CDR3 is CSARDNRGLTQPQHF. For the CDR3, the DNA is TGCAGTGCTAGAGATAACAGGGGGTTGACTCAGCCCCAGCATTTT.

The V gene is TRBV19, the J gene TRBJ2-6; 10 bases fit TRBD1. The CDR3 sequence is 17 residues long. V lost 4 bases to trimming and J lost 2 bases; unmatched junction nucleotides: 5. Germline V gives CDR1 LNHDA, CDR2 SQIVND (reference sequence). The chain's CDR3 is CASSTGQGVAGANVLTF. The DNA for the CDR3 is TGTGCCAGTAGTACAGGACAGGGGGTAGCTGGGGCCAACGTCCTGACTTTC.

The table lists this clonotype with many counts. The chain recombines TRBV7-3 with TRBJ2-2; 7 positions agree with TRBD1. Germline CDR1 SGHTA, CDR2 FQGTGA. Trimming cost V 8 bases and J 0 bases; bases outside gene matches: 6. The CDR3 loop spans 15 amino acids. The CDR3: CASGWDSSNTGELFF. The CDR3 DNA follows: TGTGCCAGCGGATGGGACAGTTCGAACACCGGGGAGCTGTTTTTT. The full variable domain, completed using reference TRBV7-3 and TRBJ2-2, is GAGVSQTPSNKVTEKGKYVELRCDPISGHTALYWYRQSLGQGPEFLIYFQGTGAADDSGLPNDRFFAVRPEGSVSTLKIQRTERGDSAVYLCASGWDSSNTGELFFGEGSRLTVL.

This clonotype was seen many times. In DNA form, the CDR3 reads TGTGCCATCTCCTCTGACGAGAGGAATGAGCAGTTCTTC. It codes for CAISSDERNEQFF. The rearrangement joins TRBV10-3 to TRBJ2-1; D not certain. Between the trimmed V and J ends, which lost 8 bases and 7 bases, there was a span of 15 bases. This CDR3 has 13 residues. Germline V gives CDR1 ENHRY, CDR2 SYGVKD.

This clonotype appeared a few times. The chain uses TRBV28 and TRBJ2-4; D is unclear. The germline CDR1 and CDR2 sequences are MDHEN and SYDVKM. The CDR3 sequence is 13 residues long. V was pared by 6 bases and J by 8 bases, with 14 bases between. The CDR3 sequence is CASSPPTMYIQYF. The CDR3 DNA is TGTGCCAGCAGCCCCCCTACAATGTACATTCAGTACTTC.

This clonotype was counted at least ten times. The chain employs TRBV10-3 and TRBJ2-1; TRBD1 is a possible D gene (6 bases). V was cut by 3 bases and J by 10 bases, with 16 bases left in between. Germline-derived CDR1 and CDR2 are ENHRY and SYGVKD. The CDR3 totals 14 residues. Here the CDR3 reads CAISESQGSFEQFF. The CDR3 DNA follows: TGTGCCATCAGTGAAAGTCAGGGGAGTTTCGAGCAGTTCTTC.

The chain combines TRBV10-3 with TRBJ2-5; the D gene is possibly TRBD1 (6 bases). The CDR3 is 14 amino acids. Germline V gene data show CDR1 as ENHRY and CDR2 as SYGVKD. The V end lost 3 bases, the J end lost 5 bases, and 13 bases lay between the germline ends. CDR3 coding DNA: TGTGCCATCAGTGATGGCAGGGGTGGGGAGACCCAGTACTTC. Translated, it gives CAISDGRGGETQYF.

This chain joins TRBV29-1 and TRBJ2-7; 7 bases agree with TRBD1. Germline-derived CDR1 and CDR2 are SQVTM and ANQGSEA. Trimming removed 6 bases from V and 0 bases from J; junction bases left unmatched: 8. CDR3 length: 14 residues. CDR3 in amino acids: CSVAGDRGSYEQYF. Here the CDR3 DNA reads TGCAGCGTCGCCGGGGACAGAGGCTCCTACGAGCAGTACTTC.

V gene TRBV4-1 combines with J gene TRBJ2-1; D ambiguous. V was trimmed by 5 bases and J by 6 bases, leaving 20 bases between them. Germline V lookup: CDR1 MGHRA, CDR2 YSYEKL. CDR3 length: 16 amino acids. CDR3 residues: CASSARLSEPGNEQFF. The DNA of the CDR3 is TGCGCCAGCAGCGCCCGCTTGTCCGAGCCCGGCAATGAGCAGTTCTTC.

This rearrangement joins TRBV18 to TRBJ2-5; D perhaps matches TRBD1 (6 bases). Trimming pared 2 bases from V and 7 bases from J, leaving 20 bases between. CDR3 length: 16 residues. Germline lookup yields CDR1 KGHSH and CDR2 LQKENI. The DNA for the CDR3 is TGTGCCAGCTCACCAATGGGGGACACGGGCATCGGGACCCAGTACTTC. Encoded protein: CASSPMGDTGIGTQYF.

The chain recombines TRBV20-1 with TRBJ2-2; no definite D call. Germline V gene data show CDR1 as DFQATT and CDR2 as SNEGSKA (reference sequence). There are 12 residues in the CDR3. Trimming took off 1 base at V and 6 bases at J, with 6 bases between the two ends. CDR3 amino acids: CSARGNSGELFF. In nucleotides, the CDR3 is TGCAGTGCTAGAGGGAATTCCGGGGAGCTGTTTTTT.

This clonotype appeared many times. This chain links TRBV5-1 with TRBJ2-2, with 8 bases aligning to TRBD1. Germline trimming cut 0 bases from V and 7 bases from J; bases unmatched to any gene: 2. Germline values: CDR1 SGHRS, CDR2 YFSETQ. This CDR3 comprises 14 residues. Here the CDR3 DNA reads TGCGCCAGCAGCTTGGGACAGGGGATCGGGGAGCTGTTTTTT. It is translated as CASSLGQGIGELFF.

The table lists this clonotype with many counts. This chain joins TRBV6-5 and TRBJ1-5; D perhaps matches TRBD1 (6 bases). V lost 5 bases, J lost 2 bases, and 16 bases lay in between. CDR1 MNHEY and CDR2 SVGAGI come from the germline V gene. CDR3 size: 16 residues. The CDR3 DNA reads TGTGCCAGCAGTACTCGAGGGGGTAGAGGCAATCAGCCCCAGCATTTT. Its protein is CASSTRGGRGNQPQHF.

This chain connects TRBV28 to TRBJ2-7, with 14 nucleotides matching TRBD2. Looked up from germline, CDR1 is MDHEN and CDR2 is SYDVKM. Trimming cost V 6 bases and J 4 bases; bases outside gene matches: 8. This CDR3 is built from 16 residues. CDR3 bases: TGTGCCAGCAGCTCCCCAGGGACTAGCGGGAGTTACGAGCAGTACTTC. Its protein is CASSSPGTSGSYEQYF.

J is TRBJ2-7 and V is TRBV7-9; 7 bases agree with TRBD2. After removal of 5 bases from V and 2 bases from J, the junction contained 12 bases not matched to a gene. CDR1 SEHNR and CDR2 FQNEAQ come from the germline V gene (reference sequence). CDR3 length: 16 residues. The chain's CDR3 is CASSRGEGLMAYEQYF. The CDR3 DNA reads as TGTGCCAGCAGCCGGGGGGAAGGACTAATGGCCTACGAGCAGTACTTC.

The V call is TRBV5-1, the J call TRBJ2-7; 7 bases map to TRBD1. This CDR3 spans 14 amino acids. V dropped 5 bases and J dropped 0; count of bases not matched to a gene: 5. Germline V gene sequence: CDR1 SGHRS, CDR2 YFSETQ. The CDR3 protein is CASRTGTTSYEQYV. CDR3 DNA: TGCGCCAGCAGGACAGGGACAACCTCCTACGAGCAGTACGTC.

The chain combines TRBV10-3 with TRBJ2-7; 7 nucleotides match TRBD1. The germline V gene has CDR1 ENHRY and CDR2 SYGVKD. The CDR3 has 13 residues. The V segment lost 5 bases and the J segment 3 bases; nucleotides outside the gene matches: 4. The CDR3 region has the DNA TGTGCCATCAGTACGACAGGGATCTACGAGCAGTACGTC. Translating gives CAISTTGIYEQYV.